The T cell receptor beta chain described here comes from a study of blood T cell repertoires in COVID-19. Source study methods: Reference gene primer amplification in the assay estimated nucleated cell counts. Sequencing used immunoSEQ multiplex PCR; TCRdb keeps in-frame clones, though not all of them. V, J and clone size are those of that table, while D and trimming were read from the DNA. Of around 270,000 clones listed, roughly 90% are singletons. Sample: peripheral blood. The TCR comes from a man aged 25-40 years with acute or convalescent COVID-19.

The CDR3 DNA is TGTGCCATCAGTGTTACAGGGGGGAGCTCTGGAAACACCATATATTTT. Amino acid sequence: CAISVTGGSSGNTIYF. The chain carries TRBV10-3 and TRBJ1-3, with 8 bases identical to TRBD1. Germline V gives CDR1 ENHRY, CDR2 SYGVKD. V trimming: 4 bases; J trimming: 0 bases; junction bases outside the gene matches: 5. The CDR3 spans 16 residues.